This TCR beta chain was retrieved from a study of blood T cell repertoires in COVID-19. Here immunoSEQ multiplex PCR was the method, and the copy in TCRdb shows in-frame clones only, minus some. Here the sample spans some 250,000 clones, more than 85% being singletons. Trimming stripped 6 bases from V and 4 bases from J, with 4 bases between. Germline V lookup: CDR1 SNHLY, CDR2 FYNNEI. This CDR3 region has 11 residues. The specimen was peripheral blood. The chain uses TRBV2 and TRBJ2-1; D is ambiguous. The clonotype was recovered from a woman aged 70-85 years with active or convalescent COVID-19. Here the CDR3 DNA reads TGTGCCAGCAGCGTATACAATGAGCAGTTCTTC. It specifies CASSVYNEQFF.